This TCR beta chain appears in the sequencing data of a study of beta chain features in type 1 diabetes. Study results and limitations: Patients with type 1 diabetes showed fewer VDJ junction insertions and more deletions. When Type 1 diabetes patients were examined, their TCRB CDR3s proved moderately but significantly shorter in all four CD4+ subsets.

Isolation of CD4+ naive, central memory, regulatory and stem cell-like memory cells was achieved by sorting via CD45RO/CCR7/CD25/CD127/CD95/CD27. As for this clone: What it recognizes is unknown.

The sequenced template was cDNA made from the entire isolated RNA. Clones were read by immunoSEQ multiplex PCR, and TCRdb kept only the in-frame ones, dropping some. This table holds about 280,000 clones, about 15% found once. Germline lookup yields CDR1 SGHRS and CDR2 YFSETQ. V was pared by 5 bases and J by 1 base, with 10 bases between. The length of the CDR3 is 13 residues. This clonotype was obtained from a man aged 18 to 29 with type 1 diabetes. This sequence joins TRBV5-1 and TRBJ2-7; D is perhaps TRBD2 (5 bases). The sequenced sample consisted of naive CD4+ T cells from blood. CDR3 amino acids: CASSSAGSYEQYF. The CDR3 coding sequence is TGCGCCAGCAGTTCGGCGGGTTCCTACGAGCAGTACTTC.